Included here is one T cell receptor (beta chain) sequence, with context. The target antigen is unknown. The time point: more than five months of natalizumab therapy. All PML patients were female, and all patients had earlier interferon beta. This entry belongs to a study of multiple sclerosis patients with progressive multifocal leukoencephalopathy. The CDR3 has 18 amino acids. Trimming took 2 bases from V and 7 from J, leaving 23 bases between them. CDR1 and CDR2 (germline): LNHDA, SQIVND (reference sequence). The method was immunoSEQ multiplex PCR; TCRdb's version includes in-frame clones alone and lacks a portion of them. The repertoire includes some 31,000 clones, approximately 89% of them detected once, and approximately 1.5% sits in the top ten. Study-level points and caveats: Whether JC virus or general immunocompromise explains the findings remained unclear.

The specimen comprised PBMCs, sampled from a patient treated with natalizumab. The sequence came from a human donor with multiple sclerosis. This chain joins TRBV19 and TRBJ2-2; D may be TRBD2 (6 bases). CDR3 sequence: CASSISGLTGERGGELFF. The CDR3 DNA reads TGTGCCAGTAGTATATCCGGATTGACGGGGGAGCGAGGCGGGGAGCTGTTTTTT. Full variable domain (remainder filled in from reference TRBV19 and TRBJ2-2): DGGITQSPKYLFRKEGQNVTLSCEQNLNHDAMYWYRQDPGQGLRLIYYSQIVNDFQKGDIAEGYSVSREKKESFPLTVTSAQKNPTAFYLCASSISGLTGERGGELFFGEGSRLTVL.